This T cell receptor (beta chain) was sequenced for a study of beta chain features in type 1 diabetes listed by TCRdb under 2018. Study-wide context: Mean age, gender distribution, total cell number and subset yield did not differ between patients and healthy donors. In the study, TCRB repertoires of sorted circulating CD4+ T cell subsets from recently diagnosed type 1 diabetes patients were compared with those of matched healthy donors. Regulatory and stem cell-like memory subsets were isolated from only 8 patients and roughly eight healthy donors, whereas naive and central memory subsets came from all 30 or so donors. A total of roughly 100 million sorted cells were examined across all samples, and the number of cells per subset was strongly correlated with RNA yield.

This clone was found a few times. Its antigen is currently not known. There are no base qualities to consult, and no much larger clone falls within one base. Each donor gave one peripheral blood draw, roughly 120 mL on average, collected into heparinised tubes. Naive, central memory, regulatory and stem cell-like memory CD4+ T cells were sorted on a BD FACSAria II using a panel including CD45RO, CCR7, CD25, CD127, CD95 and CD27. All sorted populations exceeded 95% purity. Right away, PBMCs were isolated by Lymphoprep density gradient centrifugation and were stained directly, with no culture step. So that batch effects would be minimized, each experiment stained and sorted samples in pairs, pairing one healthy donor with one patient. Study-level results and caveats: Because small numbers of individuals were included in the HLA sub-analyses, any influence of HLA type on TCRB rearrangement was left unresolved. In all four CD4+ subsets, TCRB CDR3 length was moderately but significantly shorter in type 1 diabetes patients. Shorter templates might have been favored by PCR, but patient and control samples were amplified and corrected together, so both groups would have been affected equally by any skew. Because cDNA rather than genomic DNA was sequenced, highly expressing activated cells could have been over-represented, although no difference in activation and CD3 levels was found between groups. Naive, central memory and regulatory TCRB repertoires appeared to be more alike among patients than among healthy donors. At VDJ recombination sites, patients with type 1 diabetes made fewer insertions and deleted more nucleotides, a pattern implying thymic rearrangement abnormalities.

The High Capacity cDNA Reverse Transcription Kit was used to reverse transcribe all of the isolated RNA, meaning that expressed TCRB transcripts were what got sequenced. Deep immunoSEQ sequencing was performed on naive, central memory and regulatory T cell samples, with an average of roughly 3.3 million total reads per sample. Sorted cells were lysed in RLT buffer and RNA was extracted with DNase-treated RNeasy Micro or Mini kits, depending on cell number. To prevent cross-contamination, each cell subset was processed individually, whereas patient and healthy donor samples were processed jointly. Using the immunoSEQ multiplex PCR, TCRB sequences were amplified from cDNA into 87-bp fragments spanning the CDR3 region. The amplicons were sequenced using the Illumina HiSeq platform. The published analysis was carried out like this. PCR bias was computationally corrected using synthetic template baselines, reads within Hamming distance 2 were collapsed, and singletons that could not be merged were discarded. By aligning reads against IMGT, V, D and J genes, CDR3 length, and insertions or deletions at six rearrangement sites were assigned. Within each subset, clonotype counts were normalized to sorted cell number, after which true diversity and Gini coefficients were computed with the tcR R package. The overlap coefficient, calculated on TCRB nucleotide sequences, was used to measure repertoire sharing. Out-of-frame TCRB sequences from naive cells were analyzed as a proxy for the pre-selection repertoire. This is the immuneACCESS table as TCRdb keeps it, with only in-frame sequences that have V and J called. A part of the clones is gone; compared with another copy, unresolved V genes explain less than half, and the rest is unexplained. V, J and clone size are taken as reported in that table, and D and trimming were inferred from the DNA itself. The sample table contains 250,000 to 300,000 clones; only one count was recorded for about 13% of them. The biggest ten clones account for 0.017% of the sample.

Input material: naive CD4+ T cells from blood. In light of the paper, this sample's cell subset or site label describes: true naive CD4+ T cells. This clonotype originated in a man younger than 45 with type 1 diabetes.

The CDR3 in this case is CASSHGPSGGRETQYF. The nucleotides are TGTGCCAGCAGCCATGGACCTAGCGGGGGGCGGGAGACCCAGTACTTC. In this chain, TRBV7-3 is recombined with TRBJ2-5; TRBD2 matches 11 bases in the middle. The germline V gene sets CDR1 to SGHTA and CDR2 to FQGTGA. The cysteine opens and the phenylalanine closes a CDR3 of 16 amino acids. Only CDR3 DNA is held: 48 bases, read in frame from base 1. V is cut back by 5 bases and J by 5 bases, with 10 bases in the junction unmatched.